These 5 T cell receptor beta chains were sequenced from one sample in a study of control samples from healthy donors and cancer patients. Only in-frame clones appear in the TCRdb table, and some are missing; sequencing was by immunoSEQ multiplex PCR. The sample lists 70,000 to 75,000 clones; approximately 84% were seen once. The specimen sequenced was blood. These TCRs come from a woman aged 50 to 60 in good health.

This clone appeared a few times. This chain links TRBV19 with TRBJ1-5; D ambiguous. Trimming pared 5 bases from V and 3 bases from J, leaving 8 bases between. This CDR3 has 13 residues. From germline, CDR1 is LNHDA and CDR2 SQIVND (reference sequence). The CDR3 protein is CASSYGYNQPQHF. DNA for the CDR3: TGTGCCAGTAGTTACGGGTACAATCAGCCCCAGCATTTT.

The CDR3: CASSSWTSGRSYEQYF. The DNA of the CDR3 is TGTGCCAGCAGCTCCTGGACTAGCGGGAGATCTTACGAGCAGTACTTC. The chain is built from TRBV11-2 and TRBJ2-7; 13 bases agree with TRBD2. This CDR3 has 16 amino acids. Germline loops: CDR1 SGHAT, CDR2 FQNNGV. V was pared by 4 bases and J by 4 bases, with 7 bases of the junction left unmatched.

This sequence joins TRBV5-5 and TRBJ2-1; 13 positions agree with TRBD2. J gave up 2 bases and V 2 bases, and 4 bases lay outside the gene matches. In germline, CDR1 is SGHKS, CDR2 YYEKEE (reference sequence). This CDR3 is 17 amino acids long. CDR3 region: CASSLVGTSGTYNEQFF. As DNA, the CDR3 is TGTGCCAGCAGCTTAGTCGGGACTAGCGGGACCTACAATGAGCAGTTCTTC.

The rearrangement uses TRBV6-5 and TRBJ1-3; D gene ambiguous. The CDR3 sequence is 14 residues long. V lost 7 bases, J lost 4 bases, and 14 bases lay in between. Germline lookup yields CDR1 MNHEY and CDR2 SVGAGI. CDR3 DNA sequence: TGTGCCAGCATAAGGAGGGTTGGAGGAAACACCATATATTTT. Encoded protein: CASIRRVGGNTIYF.

The chain employs TRBV28 and TRBJ1-1; 11 nucleotides agree with TRBD1. The germline V gene encodes CDR1 MDHEN and CDR2 SYDVKM. Trimming cost V 3 bases and J 4 bases; bases outside gene matches: 1. This CDR3 spans 14 amino acids. The CDR3 loop is CASSFGQGATEAFF. The CDR3 DNA is TGTGCCAGCAGTTTTGGACAGGGGGCCACTGAAGCTTTCTTT.